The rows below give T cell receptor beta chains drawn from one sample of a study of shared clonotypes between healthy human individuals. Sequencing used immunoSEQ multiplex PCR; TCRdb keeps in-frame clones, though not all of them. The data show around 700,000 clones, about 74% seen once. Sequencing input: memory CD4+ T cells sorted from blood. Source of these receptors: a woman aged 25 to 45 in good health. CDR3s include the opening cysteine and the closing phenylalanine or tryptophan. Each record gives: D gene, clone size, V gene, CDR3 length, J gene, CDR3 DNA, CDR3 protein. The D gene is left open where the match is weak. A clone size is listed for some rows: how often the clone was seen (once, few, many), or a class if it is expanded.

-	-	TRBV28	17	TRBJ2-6	TGTGCCAGCAGCCGGGACGTAAGGGGAGCTGGGGCCAACGTCCTGACTTTC	CASSRDVRGAGANVLTF
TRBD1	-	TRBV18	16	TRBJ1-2	TGTGCCAGCTCACCCGGACAGGGGGCGGCCGGCTATGGCTACACCTTC	CASSPGQGAAGYGYTF
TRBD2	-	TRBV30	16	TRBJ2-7	TGTGCCTGGAGGCCCTTCGGGGCGGGAGCGTACTACGAGCAGTACTTC	CAWRPFGAGAYYEQYF
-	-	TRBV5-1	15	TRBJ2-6	TGCGCCAGCAGCTTGGGTCCCCCGGGGGCCAACGTCCTGACTTTC	CASSLGPPGANVLTF
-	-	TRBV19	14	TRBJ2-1	TGTGCCAGTAGCATCGGCAGGTTGACTAATGAGCAGTTCTTC	CASSIGRLTNEQFF
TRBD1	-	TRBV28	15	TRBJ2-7	TGTGCCAGCAGTTTCTTTACAGGGGGTTCCTACGAGCAGTACTTC	CASSFFTGGSYEQYF
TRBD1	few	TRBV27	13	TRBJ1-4	TGTGCCAGCAGTTGGAGACAGGGTGAAAAACTGTTTTTT	CASSWRQGEKLFF
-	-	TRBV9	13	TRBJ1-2	TGTGCCAGCAGCGTAGACCTTAATGACCGGTTCACCTTC	CASSVDLNDRFTF
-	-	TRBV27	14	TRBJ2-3	TGTGCCAGCAGTATCTTCAGGGGTGCAGATACGCAGTATTTT	CASSIFRGADTQYF
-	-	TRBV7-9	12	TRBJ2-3	TGTGCCACCTCAGCTTACACAGATACGCAGTATTTT	CATSAYTDTQYF
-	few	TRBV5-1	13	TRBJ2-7	TGCGCCAGCAGCTTGGGCCTGGGGGGCGAGCAGTACTTC	CASSLGLGGEQYF
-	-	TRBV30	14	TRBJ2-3	TGTGCCTGGGGAATCGGTAGCGGCACAGATACGCAGTATTTT	CAWGIGSGTDTQYF
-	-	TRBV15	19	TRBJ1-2	TGTGCCACCAGCAGAGACGAGGCCCATTTCAGGACGGGGGTTTATGGCTACACCTTC	CATSRDEAHFRTGVYGYTF
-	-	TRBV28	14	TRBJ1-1	TGTGCCAGCAGTATCGCAGGGGCGCTCACTGAAGCTTTCTTT	CASSIAGALTEAFF
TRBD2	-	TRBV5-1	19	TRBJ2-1	TGCGCCAGCGGGGTCTTAACGAGACTAGCGGGAGAACAGGATAATGAGCAGTTCTTC	CASGVLTRLAGEQDNEQFF
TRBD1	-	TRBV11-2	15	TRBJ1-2	TGTGCCAGCAGCCAGTTAGGACAGGGGGGATATGGCTACACCTTC	CASSQLGQGGYGYTF
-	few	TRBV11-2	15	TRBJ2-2	TGTGCCAGCAGCCCTACTAGGGCGGGCACCGGGGAGCTGTTTTTT	CASSPTRAGTGELFF
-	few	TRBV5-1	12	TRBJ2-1	TGCGCCAGCAGCACACAGGGCCCTGAGCAGTTCTTC	CASSTQGPEQFF
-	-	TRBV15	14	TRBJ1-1	TGTGCCACCAGCAGAGATTACGGGAACACTGAAGCTTTCTTT	CATSRDYGNTEAFF
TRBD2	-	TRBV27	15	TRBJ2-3	TGTGCCTCCTCCGGGGGGTCTCTTACTACAGATACGCAGTATTTT	CASSGGSLTTDTQYF
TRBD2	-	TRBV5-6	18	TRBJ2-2	TGTGCCAGCAGCTTGACGGGAGGGCCCAGTAGGTGGACCGGGGAGCTGTTTTTT	CASSLTGGPSRWTGELFF
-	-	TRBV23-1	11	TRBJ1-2	TGCGCCAGCAGTCCTACCTCCGGCTACACCTTC	CASSPTSGYTF
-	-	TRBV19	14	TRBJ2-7	TGTGCCAGTAGTATCACAGGAAACGCGGGCGAGCAGTACTTC	CASSITGNAGEQYF
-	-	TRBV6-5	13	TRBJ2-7	TGTGCCAGCAGTTATCTCGGGTCCTACGAGCAGTACTTC	CASSYLGSYEQYF
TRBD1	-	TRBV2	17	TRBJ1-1	TGTGCCAGCTCCGACCCGGGACAGGGGTTTTTGAGCACTGAAGCTTTCTTT	CASSDPGQGFLSTEAFF
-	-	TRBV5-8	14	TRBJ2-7	TGTGCCAGCAGCTTGACAGGTTCCTCCTACGAGCAGTACTTC	CASSLTGSSYEQYF
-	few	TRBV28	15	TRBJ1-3	TGTGCCAGCAGTTTAGGCGGTGCAGGGTGGAACACCATATATTTT	CASSLGGAGWNTIYF
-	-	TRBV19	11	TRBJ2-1	TGTGCCAGTAGTGCTTATAATGAGCAGTTCTTC	CASSAYNEQFF
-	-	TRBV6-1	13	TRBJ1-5	TGTGCCGGTTCGGGGACGGTGTATCAGCCCCAGCATTTT	CAGSGTVYQPQHF
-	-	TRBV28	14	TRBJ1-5	TGTGCCAGCAGTCCGACAGTGCCCAATCAGCCCCAGCATTTT	CASSPTVPNQPQHF
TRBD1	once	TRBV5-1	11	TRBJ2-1	TGCGCCAGCGGGGGACAGATTGAGCAGTTCTTC	CASGGQIEQFF
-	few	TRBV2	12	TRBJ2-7	TGTGCGCCCGGTCTGCCTTCCTACGAGCAGTACTTC	CAPGLPSYEQYF
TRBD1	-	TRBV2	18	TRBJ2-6	TGTGCCAGCTCCATTACCGGGACAGGGGGCTCTGGGGCCAACGTCCTGACTTTC	CASSITGTGGSGANVLTF
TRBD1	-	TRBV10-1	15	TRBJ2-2	TGCGCCAGGAAGACCGGGACAGGGACCACCGGGGAGCTGTTTTTT	CARKTGTGTTGELFF
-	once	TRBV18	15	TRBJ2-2	TGTGCCAGCTCACCATTTGCAGGCGACACCGGGGAGCTGTTTTTT	CASSPFAGDTGELFF
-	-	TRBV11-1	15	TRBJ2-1	TGTGCCAGTCATAGCGGAGAGCCCGGCTACAATGAGCAGTTCTTC	CASHSGEPGYNEQFF
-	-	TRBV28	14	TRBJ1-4	TGTGCCAGCAGTTTGGGACAAACCAATGAAAAACTGTTTTTT	CASSLGQTNEKLFF
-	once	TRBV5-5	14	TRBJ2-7	TGTGCCAGCAGCTTGGGCACTTACTCCTACGAGCAGTACTTC	CASSLGTYSYEQYF
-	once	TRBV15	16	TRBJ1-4	TGTGCCACCAGCAGGGGGGCCGGACGGGGATCGGGGAAACTGTTTTTT	CATSRGAGRGSGKLFF
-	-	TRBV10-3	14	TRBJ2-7	TGTGCCATCAGTGAAGCGGAAACCAAATACGAGCAGTACTTC	CAISEAETKYEQYF
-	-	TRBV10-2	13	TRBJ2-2	TGCGCCAGCAGTGGCCCGAACACCGGGGAGCTGTTTTTT	CASSGPNTGELFF
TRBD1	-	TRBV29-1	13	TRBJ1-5	TGCAGCGTTCGACAGGGGGAGAATCAGCCCCAGCATTTT	CSVRQGENQPQHF
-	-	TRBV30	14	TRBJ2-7	TGTGCCTGGAGCATAGGCGGAGACTCCTACGAGCAGTACTTC	CAWSIGGDSYEQYF
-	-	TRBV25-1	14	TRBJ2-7	TGTGCCAGCCGTGGGGGAGGAAATTCCTACGAGCAGTACTTC	CASRGGGNSYEQYF
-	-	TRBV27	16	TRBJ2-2	TGTGCCAGCAGTTTGGGGCTCGGACAGAACACCGGGGAGCTGTTTTTT	CASSLGLGQNTGELFF
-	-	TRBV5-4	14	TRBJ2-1	TGTGCCAGCAACCCCGGTGGAGATTACAATGAGCAGTTCTTC	CASNPGGDYNEQFF
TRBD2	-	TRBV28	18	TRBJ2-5	TGTGCCAGCAGTACCCCCATAGCGGGAGGCCCGTACCAAGAGACCCAGTACTTC	CASSTPIAGGPYQETQYF
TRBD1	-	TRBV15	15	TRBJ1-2	TGTGCCACCACCCCCGGGGAGGGGGCACGGTATGGCTACACCTTC	CATTPGEGARYGYTF
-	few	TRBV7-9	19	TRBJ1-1	TGTGCCAGCAGCTTAGGCGCTCGCGGGGCCCGAAAAATGAACACTGAAGCTTTCTTT	CASSLGARGARKMNTEAFF
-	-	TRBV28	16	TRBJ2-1	TGTGCCAGCAGTTTAGGTGGTACCCGGGGCTACAATGAGCAGTTCTTC	CASSLGGTRGYNEQFF
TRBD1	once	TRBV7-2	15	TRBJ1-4	TGTGCCAGCAGCCCGACGGGACAGGAGTTCGAAAAACTGTTTTTT	CASSPTGQEFEKLFF
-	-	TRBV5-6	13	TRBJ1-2	TGTGCCAGCAGCGTATACAGGGAATATGGCTACACCTTC	CASSVYREYGYTF
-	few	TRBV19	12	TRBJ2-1	TGTGCCAGTAGTGGCCATTTGGAGGAGCAGTTCTTC	CASSGHLEEQFF
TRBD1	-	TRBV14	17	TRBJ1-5	TGTGCCAGCAGCCTACGCCTGACAGGGGATAGCAATCAGCCCCAGCATTTT	CASSLRLTGDSNQPQHF
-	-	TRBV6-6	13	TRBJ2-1	TGTGCCAGCATGACTAGTGGTAAGAATGAGCAGTTCTTC	CASMTSGKNEQFF
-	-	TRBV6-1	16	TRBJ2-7	TGTGCCAGCAGTGAACCCTATAGGGGGGTAGCTGACGAGCAGTACTTC	CASSEPYRGVADEQYF
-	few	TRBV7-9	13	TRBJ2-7	TGTGCCAGCAGTTTCACCGGGGCCCACGAGCAGTACTTC	CASSFTGAHEQYF